Below, 23 T cell receptor beta chains from the same sample are listed, as sequenced in a study of vaccination effects on CD4 cells after COVID-19. The method was immunoSEQ multiplex PCR; TCRdb's version includes in-frame clones alone and lacks a portion of them. The table shows around 25,000 clones, with 81% occurring only once. Antigen-specific CD4+ T cells were expanded with viral peptide pools in the ViraFEST assay before sequencing. The culture ran for less than 12 days, and then CD4+ T cells were isolated. Vaccine administered to participants consisted of two doses of either BNT162b2 or mRNA-1273. Antigens of these TCRs are unknown. The sample was CD4+ T cells from PBMCs cultured with SARS-CoV-2 spike peptides, taken after COVID-19 vaccination. These receptors all stem from a human donor who received a COVID-19 vaccine. Some clones in this sample may be carry-over from other donors' samples.

V gene TRBV21-1 combines with J gene TRBJ2-7; no DNA check was done on the table's D call, TRBD2. TRBV21-1 is recorded as a pseudogene. The length of the CDR3 is 15 residues. CDR3 coding DNA: TGTGCCAGCAGCAAAAAGGGGGGGAACTCCTACGAGCAGTACGTC. Translating it yields CASSKKGGNSYEQYV.

This clone has just a few counts. This chain joins TRBV6-6 and TRBJ2-2; D possibly corresponds to TRBD2 (6 bases). CDR3 size: 15 residues. V was pared by 3 bases and J by 0 bases, with 8 bases between. Germline V CDR1 and CDR2: MNHNY, SVGAGI (reference sequence). The CDR3 nucleotides read TGTGCCAGCAGTTATGGACTACCGAACACCGGGGAGCTGTTTTTT. Amino acids: CASSYGLPNTGELFF.

V is TRBV4-1 and J is TRBJ2-6; D assignment may be TRBD1 or TRBD2 (6 bases each). This CDR3 contains 16 residues. Germline V gene data show CDR1 as MGHRA and CDR2 as YSYEKL. V lost 1 base, J lost 4 bases, and 11 bases lay in between. The CDR3 is CASSQAGATGANVLTF. The DNA of the CDR3 is TGCGCCAGCAGCCAAGCGGGGGCGACAGGGGCCAACGTCCTGACTTTC.

The rearrangement links TRBV4-1 to TRBJ1-3; the D is unclear. The germline gives CDR1 MGHRA, CDR2 YSYEKL. The CDR3 runs 12 residues. Trimming shortened V by 6 bases and J by 4 bases, and 7 bases separated the two germline ends. In DNA, the CDR3 is TGCGCCAGCAGGTCACAGGGAAACACCATATATTTT. Protein: CASRSQGNTIYF.

The V and J genes are TRBV5-1 and TRBJ1-6; D might be TRBD1 (5 bases). The V end was cut by 4 bases, the J end by 7 bases, with 18 bases between. Germline CDR1 reads SGHRS; CDR2 reads YFSETQ. There are 16 residues in the CDR3. The CDR3 bases are TGCGCCAGCAGCCGCTCCGCAGGGATCGCGAATTCACCCCTCCACTTT. This sequence encodes CASSRSAGIANSPLHF.

The chain recombines TRBV2 with TRBJ1-1; D perhaps matches TRBD1 (5 bases). Germline CDR1 is SNHLY and CDR2 is FYNNEI. Between the trimmed V and J ends, which lost 5 bases and 1 base, there was a span of 11 bases. This CDR3 has 14 amino acids. CDR3 region: CASSSRGANTEAFF. The DNA of the CDR3 is TGTGCCAGCAGTTCTAGGGGCGCGAACACTGAAGCTTTCTTT. The full variable domain, its missing parts supplied by reference TRBV2 and TRBJ1-1, is EPEVTQTPSHQVTQMGQEVILRCVPISNHLYFYWYRQILGQKVEFLVSFYNNEISEKSEIFDDQFSVERPDGSNFTLKIRSTKLEDSAMYFCASSSRGANTEAFFGQGTRLTVV.

This sequence joins TRBV6-5 and TRBJ1-2; D is possibly TRBD1 (5 bases). CDR3 length: 13 amino acids. Germline lookup yields CDR1 MNHEY and CDR2 SVGAGI. V lost 10 bases and J 4 bases, leaving 16 bases between the germline ends. The CDR3 DNA follows: TGTGCCACCCTAGGCGGGGGAAGCTATGGCTACACCTTC. This gives the protein CATLGGGSYGYTF.

The rearrangement joins TRBV6-2 or TRBV6-3 to TRBJ2-7, with 8 bases aligning to TRBD2. The germline V gene encodes CDR1 MNHEY and CDR2 SVGEGT. With V trimmed by 5 bases and J by 1 base, 4 bases remained unmatched. The CDR3 runs to 14 residues. CDR3: CASSPAGVSYEQYV. The CDR3 coding sequence is TGTGCCAGCAGTCCAGCGGGGGTGTCCTACGAGCAGTACGTC.

CDR3 amino acids: CASSFFGASRNEQFF. For the CDR3, the DNA is TGTGCCAGCAGCTTCTTCGGGGCCAGCAGGAATGAGCAGTTCTTC. The chain couples TRBV5-6 to TRBJ2-1; either TRBD1 or TRBD2 may supply D (5 bases each). Germline loops: CDR1 SGHDT, CDR2 YYEEEE. This CDR3 comprises 15 residues. V gave up 2 bases and J gave up 7 bases, with 16 bases separating them.

For the CDR3, the DNA is TGCGCCAGCAGCCAAGTCGGCCGGAACCAAGAGACCCAGTACTTC. Protein sequence: CASSQVGRNQETQYF. V gene TRBV4-1 combines with J gene TRBJ2-5; D not resolved. Trimming pared 1 base from V and 0 bases from J, leaving 9 bases between. The CDR3 spans 15 residues. CDR1 and CDR2 from the germline V gene are MGHRA and YSYEKL.

This clone occurred once. V gene TRBV11-2 combines with J gene TRBJ2-7, with a weak D call TRBD1 (6 bases). The V end lost 5 bases, the J end lost 4 bases, and 18 bases lay between the germline ends. Germline assignment: CDR1 SGHAT and CDR2 FQNNGV. The CDR3 is 15 amino acids. CDR3 region: CASSTSQGVSYEQYV. The CDR3 bases are TGTGCCAGCAGCACCTCACAGGGTGTGTCATACGAGCAGTACGTC.

V is TRBV5-1 and J is TRBJ2-5, with D perhaps matching TRBD1 (6 bases). CDR3 size: 16 residues. Germline V gives CDR1 SGHRS, CDR2 YFSETQ. V lost 2 bases and J 5 bases, leaving 19 bases between the germline ends. CDR3 sequence: CASSFLPAGAGETQYF. In nucleotides, the CDR3 is TGCGCCAGCAGCTTTTTGCCCGCAGGGGCCGGGGAGACCCAGTACTTC.

The J gene is TRBJ1-2, the V gene TRBV5-1; D may be TRBD1 (5 bases). This CDR3 is 13 amino acids long. V was trimmed by 4 bases and J by 4 bases, leaving 11 bases between them. Germline CDR1 is SGHRS and CDR2 is YFSETQ. The CDR3 region has the DNA TGCGCCAGCAGCGTAGGGGCGAGCTATGGCTACACCTTC. This codes for CASSVGASYGYTF.

This clone was observed a handful of times. This sequence joins TRBV5-5 and TRBJ2-7; 8 nucleotides line up with TRBD1. V lost 0 bases, J lost 0 bases, and 11 bases stayed unmatched. CDR3 length equals 18 residues. CDR1 is SGHKS, CDR2 YYEKEE, per germline (reference sequence). Written as DNA, the CDR3 is TGTGCCAGCAGCTTGGTCTACAGGGGGACCCTTAACTCCTACGAGCAGTACGTC. Protein product: CASSLVYRGTLNSYEQYV.

This chain connects TRBV5-4 to TRBJ2-1; no reliable D call. This CDR3 is 15 amino acids long. V was shortened by 2 bases and J by 6 bases, with 15 bases between the two germline ends. Germline CDR1 reads SGHNT; CDR2 reads YYREEE (reference sequence). The CDR3 sequence: CASSFSLDFSNEQFF. CDR3 DNA: TGTGCCAGCAGCTTTAGCCTCGACTTCAGCAATGAGCAGTTCTTC.

The V and J genes are TRBV12-3 or TRBV12-4 and TRBJ2-5, with 7 positions matching TRBD1. Unmatched junction bases numbered 2, after V lost 4 bases and J lost 3 bases. CDR3 length: 13 residues. The CDR3 sequence is CASSSDRKETQYF. The CDR3 coding sequence is TGTGCCAGCAGTTCGGACAGGAAAGAGACCCAGTACTTC.

The chain employs TRBV11-1 and TRBJ1-1, with TRBD1 as a possible D gene (6 bases). The V gene lost 3 bases and the J gene lost 3 bases, with 11 bases spanning the gap. CDR3 length equals 14 residues. Germline-derived CDR1 and CDR2 are SGHAT and FQDESV (reference sequence). The CDR3 DNA follows: TGTGCCAGCAGCTTCATAGGGGGGGACACTGAAGCTTTCTTT. Translation gives CASSFIGGDTEAFF.

This chain joins TRBV27 and TRBJ1-4, with D possibly TRBD1 on 5 matching bases. Germline V lookup: CDR1 MNHEY, CDR2 SMNVEV (reference sequence). V was clipped by 0 bases and J by 10 bases, with 21 bases between them. The CDR3 is 17 residues long. DNA of the CDR3: TGTGCCAGCAGTTTATCGCTAATAACGACGGGGGACGGAAAACTGTTTTTT. Protein product: CASSLSLITTGDGKLFF.

This clone was seen more than once but under ten times. The chain carries TRBV5-1 and TRBJ2-7, with no clear D. Trimming stripped 4 bases from V and 12 bases from J, with 5 bases between. The CDR3 length is 8 residues. Germline CDR1 SGHRS, CDR2 YFSETQ. The CDR3 loop reads CASSLPYV. The CDR3 nucleotides read TGCGCCAGCAGCCTACCGTACGTC.

In its sample, this clone was seen a few times. The V gene is TRBV7-9, the J gene TRBJ2-7, with D perhaps assigned TRBD1 or TRBD2 (5 bases each). The length of the CDR3 is 14 residues. Germline V gene sequence: CDR1 SEHNR, CDR2 FQNEAQ (reference sequence). The V end was cut by 3 bases, the J end by 2 bases, with 11 bases between. The CDR3 region is CASSFSQGPYEQYV. DNA of the CDR3: TGTGCCAGCAGCTTTTCGCAGGGACCCTACGAGCAGTACGTC.

The rearrangement joins TRBV5-4 to TRBJ1-6; possibly TRBD1 for D (5 bases). Germline values: CDR1 SGHNT, CDR2 YYREEE (reference sequence). V shed 4 bases and J shed 8 bases, with 16 bases lying between them. The CDR3 sequence is 15 residues long. CDR3 nucleotide sequence: TGTGCCAGCAGCAACGGGCCCTGGGACGATTCACCCCTCCACTTT. Translation: CASSNGPWDDSPLHF.

The chain has TRBV4-1 and TRBJ2-2; 10 nucleotides agree with TRBD2. Germline loops: CDR1 MGHRA, CDR2 YSYEKL. V shed 2 bases, J shed 0 bases, and the junction held 6 bases outside the gene matches. The CDR3 has 18 residues. This CDR3 is CASSQRTSGAPNTGELFF. In nucleotides, the CDR3 is TGCGCCAGCAGCCAACGCACTAGCGGGGCCCCGAACACCGGGGAGCTGTTTTTT.

This clone was observed a handful of times. The J gene is TRBJ1-1, the V gene TRBV12-5; no firm D call. V was pared by 4 bases and J by 2 bases, with 14 bases between. The CDR3 is 15 residues long. Germline CDR1 reads LGHNT; CDR2 reads FRNRAP. The DNA of the CDR3 is TGTGCTAGTGGTTCCCTACATATCGGTAACACTGAAGCTTTCTTT. It codes for CASGSLHIGNTEAFF.